A selection of T cell receptor beta chains follows, all from one sample in a study. TCRdb independently ran MiXCR on the reads; one entry per CDR3 protein. This sample carries approximately 4,500 distinct CDR3 sequences, around 8.1% of them seen once, and the ten largest clones take around 8.2%. Sequencing used CD4+ T cells from synovial fluid. These receptor sequences come from a human donor with rheumatoid arthritis. Both conserved end residues are part of each CDR3. A D gene is named only where the DNA matches it firmly. The size field is filled for only some rows; it gives once, few, many or a size class.

j_gene: TRBJ2-1
abundance: medium-sized
d_gene: -
v_gene: TRBV6-7
CDR3aa: CASSYFSGGPNNEQFF
CDR3nt: TGTGCCAGCAGTTACTTCTCCGGGGGACCAAACAATGAGCAGTTCTTC

j_gene: TRBJ2-3
abundance: many
d_gene: -
v_gene: TRBV30
CDR3aa: CAWSPLGGADTQYF
CDR3nt: TGTGCCTGGAGCCCTTTGGGGGGCGCGGATACGCAGTATTTT

j_gene: TRBJ2-7
abundance: medium-sized
d_gene: TRBD2
v_gene: TRBV10-3
CDR3aa: CAISESKTSGPGEQYF
CDR3nt: TGTGCCATCAGTGAGTCGAAAACTAGCGGGCCGGGTGAGCAGTACTTC

j_gene: TRBJ1-2
abundance: many
d_gene: -
v_gene: TRBV20-1
CDR3aa: CSARSGELAGGYTF
CDR3nt: TGCAGTGCTAGAAGCGGGGAATTAGCGGGAGGCTACACCTTC

j_gene: TRBJ2-1
abundance: medium-sized
d_gene: -
v_gene: TRBV18
CDR3aa: CASSPPWGGEQFF
CDR3nt: TGTGCCAGCTCACCACCGTGGGGAGGAGAGCAGTTCTTC

j_gene: TRBJ2-7
abundance: many
d_gene: -
v_gene: TRBV21-1
CDR3aa: CASSKVRESSYEQYF
CDR3nt: TGTGCCAGCAGCAAAGTCCGGGAGAGCTCCTACGAGCAGTACTTC

j_gene: TRBJ1-4
abundance: large
d_gene: TRBD1
v_gene: TRBV28
CDR3aa: CASSRTGGEKLFF
CDR3nt: TGTGCCAGCAGTCGGACAGGGGGAGAAAAACTGTTTTTT

j_gene: TRBJ2-1
abundance: medium-sized
d_gene: -
v_gene: TRBV20-1
CDR3aa: CSALRTPTGEFF
CDR3nt: TGCAGTGCTCTACGTACCCCAACCGGAGAGTTCTTC

j_gene: TRBJ2-7
abundance: few
d_gene: TRBD1
v_gene: TRBV28
CDR3aa: CASSLPKTGMGSYEQYF
CDR3nt: TGTGCCAGCAGTTTACCGAAGACAGGGATGGGCTCCTACGAGCAGTACTTC

j_gene: TRBJ1-5
abundance: few
d_gene: -
v_gene: TRBV5-1
CDR3aa: CASSLGLGGNQPQHF
CDR3nt: TGCGCCAGCAGCTTGGGTCTTGGAGGCAATCAGCCCCAGCATTTT

j_gene: TRBJ2-3
abundance: few
d_gene: -
v_gene: TRBV7-3
CDR3aa: CASSVTSTDTQYF
CDR3nt: TGTGCCAGCAGCGTCACAAGCACAGATACGCAGTATTTT

j_gene: TRBJ2-7
abundance: medium-sized
d_gene: -
v_gene: TRBV6-1
CDR3aa: CASRPGTYYEQYF
CDR3nt: TGTGCCAGCAGACCCGGGACTTACTACGAGCAGTACTTC

j_gene: TRBJ2-5
abundance: many
d_gene: TRBD2
v_gene: TRBV7-2
CDR3aa: CASSTGLAGGRETQYF
CDR3nt: TGTGCCAGCAGCACGGGACTAGCGGGAGGCCGGGAGACCCAGTACTTC

j_gene: TRBJ2-7
abundance: few
d_gene: -
v_gene: TRBV7-2
CDR3aa: CASSFYLDEQYF
CDR3nt: TGTGCCAGCAGCTTCTACTTGGATGAGCAGTACTTC

j_gene: TRBJ2-1
abundance: -
d_gene: TRBD2
v_gene: TRBV11-3
CDR3aa: CASSDGGDSTNYNEQFF
CDR3nt: TGTGCCAGCAGCGATGGGGGGGACTCCACTAACTACAATGAGCAGTTCTTC

j_gene: TRBJ2-5
abundance: large
d_gene: TRBD1
v_gene: TRBV5-8
CDR3aa: CASSSWDRAGETQYF
CDR3nt: TGTGCCAGCAGCTCGTGGGACAGGGCCGGAGAGACCCAGTACTTC

j_gene: TRBJ2-3
abundance: medium-sized
d_gene: TRBD2
v_gene: TRBV7-2
CDR3aa: CASSSWTSVTDTQYF
CDR3nt: TGTGCCAGCAGCTCCTGGACTAGCGTCACAGATACGCAGTATTTT

j_gene: TRBJ2-2
abundance: medium-sized
d_gene: TRBD1
v_gene: TRBV18
CDR3aa: CASSLRTGSGGELFF
CDR3nt: TGTGCCAGCTCACTTCGGACAGGGAGCGGAGGGGAGCTGTTTTTT

j_gene: TRBJ2-3
abundance: medium-sized
d_gene: -
v_gene: TRBV6-2/TRBV6-3
CDR3aa: CASSYGRGDTDTQYF
CDR3nt: TGTGCCAGCAGTTACGGCAGGGGGGACACAGATACGCAGTATTTT

j_gene: TRBJ2-2
abundance: medium-sized
d_gene: -
v_gene: TRBV27
CDR3aa: CASRRTVTNTGELFF
CDR3nt: TGTGCCAGCAGAAGGACAGTAACGAACACCGGGGAGCTGTTTTTT

j_gene: TRBJ2-7
abundance: many
d_gene: TRBD1
v_gene: TRBV24-1
CDR3aa: CATGDRAYEQYF
CDR3nt: TGTGCCACTGGGGACAGGGCCTACGAGCAGTACTTC

j_gene: TRBJ2-2
abundance: few
d_gene: TRBD1
v_gene: TRBV12-3/TRBV12-4
CDR3aa: CASNKPGTGFTGELFF
CDR3nt: TGTGCCAGCAACAAACCGGGGACAGGTTTCACCGGGGAGCTGTTTTTT

j_gene: TRBJ1-4
abundance: medium-sized
d_gene: -
v_gene: TRBV7-8
CDR3aa: CASTQRPTNEKLFF
CDR3nt: TGTGCCAGCACCCAGCGGCCAACTAATGAAAAACTGTTTTTT

j_gene: TRBJ1-5
abundance: many
d_gene: -
v_gene: TRBV7-9
CDR3aa: CASSLGGGGGLGQPQHF
CDR3nt: TGTGCCAGCAGCTTAGGTGGGGGCGGGGGTTTAGGTCAGCCCCAGCATTTT

j_gene: TRBJ1-2
abundance: medium-sized
d_gene: -
v_gene: TRBV7-3
CDR3aa: CASSPDPQLRSYTF
CDR3nt: TGTGCCAGCAGCCCAGACCCACAACTACGGAGCTACACCTTC

j_gene: TRBJ1-5
abundance: medium-sized
d_gene: -
v_gene: TRBV20-1
CDR3aa: CSAAENSNQPQHF
CDR3nt: TGCAGTGCGGCAGAGAATAGCAATCAGCCCCAGCATTTT

j_gene: TRBJ2-1
abundance: many
d_gene: TRBD1
v_gene: TRBV7-9
CDR3aa: CASRTGGESGEQFF
CDR3nt: TGTGCCAGCAGAACAGGGGGCGAATCTGGTGAGCAGTTCTTC

j_gene: TRBJ1-5
abundance: medium-sized
d_gene: -
v_gene: TRBV6-1
CDR3aa: CASSDLQALGPQHF
CDR3nt: TGTGCCAGCAGTGATTTACAGGCGCTCGGGCCCCAGCATTTT

j_gene: TRBJ2-2
abundance: medium-sized
d_gene: -
v_gene: TRBV28
CDR3aa: CASKFVDTGELFF
CDR3nt: TGTGCCAGCAAGTTTGTGGACACCGGGGAGCTGTTTTTT

j_gene: TRBJ2-3
abundance: medium-sized
d_gene: TRBD1
v_gene: TRBV5-1
CDR3aa: CASSLYGTGEGDTQYF
CDR3nt: TGCGCCAGCAGCCTGTACGGGACAGGAGAAGGAGATACGCAGTATTTT

j_gene: TRBJ2-5
abundance: -
d_gene: TRBD1
v_gene: TRBV28
CDR3aa: CATTDREEETQYF
CDR3nt: TGTGCCACGACCGACAGGGAAGAAGAGACCCAGTACTTC

j_gene: TRBJ2-7
abundance: medium-sized
d_gene: -
v_gene: TRBV7-8
CDR3aa: CASSLQGSEQYF
CDR3nt: TGTGCCAGCAGCTTACAAGGGAGCGAGCAGTACTTC

j_gene: TRBJ1-1
abundance: medium-sized
d_gene: TRBD1
v_gene: TRBV7-3
CDR3aa: CASSLQGQTEAFF
CDR3nt: TGTGCCAGCAGCCTACAGGGGCAGACTGAAGCTTTCTTT

j_gene: TRBJ1-5
abundance: few
d_gene: -
v_gene: TRBV6-1
CDR3aa: CASSEAGGAKGNQPQHF
CDR3nt: TGTGCCAGCAGTGAAGCAGGAGGGGCGAAGGGCAATCAGCCCCAGCATTTT

j_gene: TRBJ2-5
abundance: medium-sized
d_gene: TRBD2
v_gene: TRBV20-1
CDR3aa: CSAPILPGGETQYF
CDR3nt: TGCAGTGCTCCCATCCTCCCGGGGGGGGAGACCCAGTACTTC

j_gene: TRBJ1-3
abundance: -
d_gene: -
v_gene: TRBV6-1
CDR3aa: CAGRRSVRDTIYF
CDR3nt: TGTGCCGGCCGCAGGTCGGTCAGGGACACCATATATTTT

j_gene: TRBJ2-7
abundance: medium-sized
d_gene: TRBD2
v_gene: TRBV20-1
CDR3aa: CSARDGASGDSYEQYF
CDR3nt: TGCAGTGCTAGAGATGGGGCAAGCGGGGACTCCTACGAGCAGTACTTC

j_gene: TRBJ2-5
abundance: many
d_gene: TRBD2
v_gene: TRBV18
CDR3aa: CASSPVGGQETQYF
CDR3nt: TGTGCCAGCTCACCAGTCGGGGGGCAAGAGACCCAGTACTTC

j_gene: TRBJ2-3
abundance: medium-sized
d_gene: TRBD2
v_gene: TRBV11-2
CDR3aa: CASSSGSGRALDTQYF
CDR3nt: TGTGCCAGCAGCTCTGGGAGCGGGAGGGCCCTAGATACGCAGTATTTT

j_gene: TRBJ1-2
abundance: medium-sized
d_gene: TRBD1
v_gene: TRBV5-6
CDR3aa: CASSLVGTDYGYTF
CDR3nt: TGTGCCAGCAGCTTGGTCGGGACAGACTATGGCTACACCTTC

j_gene: TRBJ1-2
abundance: medium-sized
d_gene: TRBD1
v_gene: TRBV20-1
CDR3aa: CSARGTGGDYGYTF
CDR3nt: TGCAGTGCTAGGGGGACAGGGGGAGACTATGGCTACACCTTC

j_gene: TRBJ2-7
abundance: medium-sized
d_gene: -
v_gene: TRBV7-8
CDR3aa: CASSLRTAFLEDEQYF
CDR3nt: TGTGCCAGCAGCTTAAGGACAGCGTTCTTGGAGGACGAGCAGTACTTC

j_gene: TRBJ2-7
abundance: medium-sized
d_gene: -
v_gene: TRBV7-2
CDR3aa: CASSLGLGRHEQYF
CDR3nt: TGTGCCAGCAGCTTGGGACTGGGCCGCCACGAGCAGTACTTC

j_gene: TRBJ2-2
abundance: medium-sized
d_gene: -
v_gene: TRBV18
CDR3aa: CASSPRIDTGELFF
CDR3nt: TGTGCCAGCTCACCCAGAATCGACACCGGGGAGCTGTTTTTT

j_gene: TRBJ2-1
abundance: medium-sized
d_gene: -
v_gene: TRBV6-2/TRBV6-3
CDR3aa: CASSPRDQQFF
CDR3nt: TGTGCCAGCAGTCCTCGAGACCAGCAGTTCTTC

j_gene: TRBJ1-2
abundance: -
d_gene: TRBD1
v_gene: TRBV20-1
CDR3aa: CSARGTGANYGYTF
CDR3nt: TGCAGTGCTAGGGGAACAGGGGCGAACTATGGCTACACCTTC

j_gene: TRBJ2-1
abundance: many
d_gene: -
v_gene: TRBV11-2
CDR3aa: CASSPGQSRNNEQFF
CDR3nt: TGTGCCAGCAGCCCGGGGCAGTCCAGAAACAATGAGCAGTTCTTC

j_gene: TRBJ1-5
abundance: many
d_gene: TRBD1
v_gene: TRBV20-1
CDR3aa: CSAAPGTGGSNQPQHF
CDR3nt: TGCAGTGCTGCCCCCGGGACAGGGGGAAGCAATCAGCCCCAGCATTTT

j_gene: TRBJ1-1
abundance: medium-sized
d_gene: -
v_gene: TRBV5-1
CDR3aa: CASSISGTENTEAFF
CDR3nt: TGCGCCAGCAGCATTTCCGGGACGGAAAACACTGAAGCTTTCTTT

j_gene: TRBJ2-3
abundance: many
d_gene: -
v_gene: TRBV2
CDR3aa: CASSEEDTQYF
CDR3nt: TGTGCCAGCAGTGAGGAAGATACGCAGTATTTT

j_gene: TRBJ2-7
abundance: many
d_gene: TRBD1
v_gene: TRBV18
CDR3aa: CASSPPPQGVLYEQYF
CDR3nt: TGTGCCAGCTCACCACCCCCACAGGGGGTCCTCTACGAGCAGTACTTC

j_gene: TRBJ1-6
abundance: many
d_gene: -
v_gene: TRBV4-2
CDR3aa: CASSQDLQVASPLHF
CDR3nt: TGTGCCAGCAGCCAAGACTTACAGGTTGCTTCACCCCTCCACTTT

j_gene: TRBJ2-7
abundance: many
d_gene: -
v_gene: TRBV20-1
CDR3aa: CSARVPGRRSLEQYF
CDR3nt: TGCAGTGCTAGAGTGCCGGGACGCCGGTCCCTAGAGCAGTACTTC

j_gene: TRBJ2-5
abundance: medium-sized
d_gene: TRBD1
v_gene: TRBV30
CDR3aa: CAWSRDRQETQYF
CDR3nt: TGTGCCTGGAGTAGGGACAGGCAAGAGACCCAGTACTTC

j_gene: TRBJ2-2
abundance: many
d_gene: TRBD2
v_gene: TRBV20-1
CDR3aa: CSATIGTSGTGELFF
CDR3nt: TGCAGTGCTACTATAGGGACTAGCGGCACCGGGGAGCTGTTTTTT

j_gene: TRBJ2-2
abundance: many
d_gene: -
v_gene: TRBV18
CDR3aa: CASSPPVAGELFF
CDR3nt: TGTGCCAGCTCACCACCTGTGGCCGGGGAGCTGTTTTTT

j_gene: TRBJ2-2
abundance: medium-sized
d_gene: -
v_gene: TRBV18
CDR3aa: CASSTAGGALSGELFF
CDR3nt: TGTGCCAGCTCTACCGCCGGGGGCGCTTTATCCGGGGAGCTGTTTTTT

j_gene: TRBJ1-1
abundance: many
d_gene: TRBD1
v_gene: TRBV11-2
CDR3aa: CASSLSLRGPSEAFF
CDR3nt: TGTGCCAGCAGCTTATCCCTCAGGGGGCCAAGTGAAGCTTTCTTT

j_gene: TRBJ1-2
abundance: many
d_gene: -
v_gene: TRBV20-1
CDR3aa: CSAPDAAGGYGYTF
CDR3nt: TGCAGTGCACCGGACGCAGCCGGGGGGTATGGCTACACCTTC

j_gene: TRBJ2-2
abundance: many
d_gene: -
v_gene: TRBV5-1
CDR3aa: CASSDGSWNGELFF
CDR3nt: TGCGCCAGCAGTGACGGGAGTTGGAACGGGGAGCTGTTTTTT